The subject of this entry is one T cell receptor (beta chain). The antigen is unknown. The data belong to a study of CD8 T cells in ankylosing spondylitis. Quantitative barcoded 5'-RACE was used to prepare TCR beta libraries. TCRdb ran MiXCR on the 5' RACE reads and lists one entry per CDR3 protein. The sample lists 200,000 to 300,000 distinct CDR3 sequences, about 11% occurring once. Whole-study results and caveats: It appeared that ankylosing spondylitis blood was characterized by a TCR beta motif of several highly homologous variants.

This TCR was sampled from a male donor with ankylosing spondylitis or in good health (not recorded which). The sample was blood, either unsorted or a sorted T cell fraction (not recorded which).

CDR3 DNA sequence: TGTGCCAGCAGCGCCCAGACTAGCGGGAGGTTCACAGATACGCAGTATTTT. Translated: CASSAQTSGRFTDTQYF. The chain carries TRBV9 and TRBJ2-3, with 13 bases aligning to TRBD2. The CDR3 is 17 amino acids. Germline loops: CDR1 SGDLS, CDR2 YYNGEE. Trimming took 3 bases from V and 2 from J; bases not matched to a gene: 6.